The clone carrying this T cell receptor (beta chain) has just a few counts. The data were obtained in a study of blood T cell repertoires in COVID-19. Study as a whole: Nucleic acid was either cDNA or gDNA, and it came from T cells, B-cell-depleted T cells, or PBMCs.

In the original processing: How many nucleated cells were present was estimated from reference gene primer amplification. Repertoires were generated with immunoSEQ multiplex PCR, while TCRdb's copy carries only in-frame clones and drops some. V and J calls and clone size are copied from that table; D and trimming were computed from the DNA. The sample yields about 200,000 clones, approximately 82% seen once. Germline values: CDR1 SNHLY, CDR2 FYNNEI. Trimming removed 1 base at V and 2 bases at J, with 9 bases between. CDR3 length equals 15 residues. The chain combines TRBV2 with TRBJ1-5; TRBD1 might be the D (6 bases). The sample was peripheral blood. The TCR comes from a human donor with acute or convalescent COVID-19. The donor label of this sample is uncertain. As DNA, the CDR3 is TGTGCCAGCAGTGAAGGGGCAGGGGGCAATCAGCCCCAGCATTTT. Translating gives CASSEGAGGNQPQHF.